The T cell receptor (beta chain) under discussion was sequenced for a study of human T cells and chemical hapten exposure. Study overall: TCR yields differed between samples (mainly from small differences in pooled library volume). General study findings and limits: High-frequency TCRs, those above 1 in 1000, stayed the same after DPC sensitization.

Individual cDNA molecules had unique molecular identifiers attached to them by the library. Authors' processing steps: Sampled TCR counts reached a median of 95,638 per sample, with values ranging from roughly 20,000 to 700,000. One entry per CDR3 protein results from TCRdb running MiXCR on the reads. The V and J calls reflect TCRdb's pipeline rather than the authors' work. The sample carries around 120,000 distinct CDR3 sequences, approximately 9% recorded once. Extraction yielded total RNA from whole blood (unfractionated). This clonotype was detected many times. Its antigen is as yet unknown. Sequenced sample: whole blood. The receptor was isolated from a human donor in good health. Some clones in this sample may be carry-over from other donors' samples.

CDR3 coding DNA: TGTGCCAGCAGTTTAGGGTCTGGCACTGAAGCTTTCTTT. Translation gives CASSLGSGTEAFF. This chain joins TRBV12-3 or TRBV12-4 and TRBJ1-1; D call uncertain. The CDR3 covers 13 residues. Trimming shortened V by 1 base and J by 4 bases, and 7 bases separated the two germline ends.